This T cell receptor (beta chain) originates from a study of cytomegalovirus exposure and HLA in healthy donors. Study-wide findings and caveats: When the data were analyzed later, several of the most significant clusters appeared to be linked to common viral pathogens.

Researchers ran the PCR with 60 Vbeta and 13 Jbeta primers. Sequenced by immunoSEQ multiplex PCR; TCRdb stores in-frame clones only, minus some. The sample lists more than 150,000 clones, more than 75% occurring once. Notes on this clone: Its antigen is not known.

The CDR3 contains 13 residues. The germline V gene encodes CDR1 LNHNV and CDR2 YYDKDF (reference sequence). The germline V and J ends were trimmed by 1 base and 5 bases, with 6 bases remaining between them. The gene calls are TRBV15 and TRBJ2-1; no reliable D call. This sequence originates from a girl under two years old in good health and CMV-seronegative. The sample was PBMCs. CDR3: CATSRVYDNEQFF. In nucleotides, the CDR3 is TGTGCCACCAGCAGAGTATATGACAATGAGCAGTTCTTC.